These 22 T cell receptor beta chains were all obtained from the same sample, sequenced in a study of cytomegalovirus exposure and HLA in healthy donors (dated by TCRdb to 2015 to 2018). Library generation was performed with the immunoSEQ multiplex PCR assay. For the multiplex PCR, a mixture combining 60 forward primers for TCR Vbeta segments and 13 reverse primers for TCR Jbeta segments was used. This is the immuneACCESS table as TCRdb keeps it, with only in-frame sequences that have V and J called. A part of the clones is gone; compared with another copy, unresolved V genes explain less than half, and the rest is unexplained. The sample table records approximately 130,000 clones; 87% of these occur just once. The top ten clones comprise around 5.2% of the sample. Sequences were obtained from PBMCs. These receptors were collected from a woman aged 25 to 39 in good health and CMV-seronegative.

This chain uses TRBV9 with TRBJ1-1; D may be TRBD1 (5 bases). The germline V and J ends were trimmed by 0 bases and 4 bases, with 10 bases remaining between them. From germline, CDR1 is SGDLS and CDR2 YYNGEE. The CDR3 extends over 14 amino acids. The CDR3, as DNA: TGTGCCAGCAGCGTAGGAGCAGGGATCACTGAAGCTTTCTTT. Translation: CASSVGAGITEAFF.

V and J are TRBV6-1 and TRBJ2-1; 10 nucleotides line up with TRBD1. The germline CDR1 and CDR2 sequences are MNHNS and SASEGT. This CDR3 contains 16 residues. The trim removed 3 bases at V and 2 bases at J, leaving 4 bases unmatched. The CDR3 nucleotides are TGTGCCAGCAGTGACCAAGGACAGGGGGCCTACAATGAGCAGTTCTTC. This encodes CASSDQGQGAYNEQFF.

The chain links TRBV4-3 to TRBJ2-2, with a tentative D call TRBD1 (5 bases). The CDR3 spans 13 residues. Trimming removed 2 bases from V and 7 bases from J, with 8 bases in between. Per the germline V gene, CDR1 is LGHNA and CDR2 is YSLEER. The chain's CDR3 is CASSQRQYGELFF. In DNA, the CDR3 is TGCGCCAGCAGCCAAAGACAGTACGGGGAGCTGTTTTTT.

This rearrangement joins TRBV2 to TRBJ1-1; TRBD1 is a possible D gene (6 bases). CDR1 and CDR2 (germline): SNHLY, FYNNEI. The CDR3 totals 13 residues. V was pared by 4 bases and J by 5 bases, with 11 bases between. CDR3 protein: CASSGGGWTEAFF. The CDR3 DNA follows: TGTGCCAGCAGTGGAGGGGGTTGGACTGAAGCTTTCTTT.

The V gene is TRBV18, the J gene TRBJ2-1; TRBD2 aligns across 10 bases. CDR1 KGHSH and CDR2 LQKENI come from the germline V gene. J lost 8 bases, V lost 0 bases, and 7 bases had no gene match. The CDR3 runs 16 residues. The CDR3 is CASSPPGVAGGHEQFF. The DNA of the CDR3 is TGTGCCAGCTCACCACCAGGAGTAGCGGGGGGTCATGAGCAGTTCTTC.

The gene calls are TRBV7-2 and TRBJ2-5; TRBD2 is a possible D gene (5 bases). The end of the DNA fits TRBJ2-7 better, so the J call may be wrong. Germline-derived CDR1 and CDR2 are SGHTA and FQGNSA. The CDR3 sequence is 15 residues long. CDR3 nucleotide sequence: TGTGCCAGCAGCCGGGTGGCGGGTGATACCTACGAGCAGTACTTC. Translated: CASSRVAGDTYEQYF.

The rearrangement uses TRBV5-1 and TRBJ2-3; 7 bases are a match to TRBD1. The junction had 3 bases not matched to a gene; V was cut back by 0 bases and J by 2 bases. Germline V gene sequence: CDR1 SGHRS, CDR2 YFSETQ. The CDR3 runs 15 residues. CDR3 DNA: TGCGCCAGCAGCTTGGGACAGGGTGACACAGATACGCAGTATTTT. As protein: CASSLGQGDTDTQYF.

V is TRBV28 and J is TRBJ1-2, with 7 bases lining up with TRBD1. Per the germline V gene, CDR1 is MDHEN and CDR2 is SYDVKM. V gave up 8 bases and J gave up 2 bases; unmatched junction bases: 5. The CDR3 loop spans 13 amino acids. For the CDR3, the DNA is TGTGCCAGCTCGAGGGGGCCGAACTATGGCTACACCTTC. As protein: CASSRGPNYGYTF.

The gene calls are TRBV7-9 and TRBJ1-6, with D hard to call. This CDR3 region has 13 residues. Per the germline V gene, CDR1 is SEHNR and CDR2 is FQNEAQ (reference sequence). Trimming took 5 bases from V and 7 from J, leaving 9 bases between them. For the CDR3, the DNA is TGTGCCAGCAGCGAGACGGGGAATTCACCCCTCCACTTT. Translated: CASSETGNSPLHF.

The genes are TRBV5-6 and TRBJ2-7, with TRBD1 as a possible D gene (6 bases). V lost 2 bases to trimming and J lost 1 base, with 7 bases between them. The CDR3 length is 13 residues. In germline, CDR1 is SGHDT, CDR2 YYEEEE. Written as DNA, the CDR3 is TGTGCCAGCAGCTTTCAGGGGTCCTACGAGCAGTACTTC. It specifies CASSFQGSYEQYF.

The chain links TRBV19 to TRBJ1-2, with D perhaps matching TRBD1 (6 bases). Deletions cut 8 bases from V and 4 bases from J, with 14 bases between. CDR1 is LNHDA, CDR2 SQIVND, per germline (reference sequence). CDR3 length: 13 amino acids. The CDR3 is CASHSGQLYGYTF. The CDR3 nucleotides are TGTGCCAGTCACTCCGGACAGCTCTATGGCTACACCTTC.

V is TRBV19 and J is TRBJ1-1, with 12 bases fitting TRBD1. The germline V gene encodes CDR1 LNHDA and CDR2 SQIVND (reference sequence). V was pared by 6 bases and J by 6 bases, with 14 bases of the junction left unmatched. The length of the CDR3 is 17 residues. The CDR3: CASRGTGGRTVGPEAFF. CDR3 coding DNA: TGTGCCAGTAGGGGGACAGGGGGCAGGACCGTTGGTCCTGAAGCTTTCTTT.

Concerning this clone itself: Relative to the germline gene, one junction end is altered; a read error may explain this. This rearrangement joins TRBV4-3 to TRBJ1-2, with 7 bases lining up with TRBD1. In germline, CDR1 is LGHNA, CDR2 YSLEER. The CDR3 totals 15 residues. CDR3 sequence: CAGSQAWSGGDGYTF. The CDR3 bases are TGCGCCGGCAGCCAAGCATGGTCAGGGGGAGATGGCTACACCTTC.

The chain joins TRBV30 to TRBJ2-1; 8 bases map to TRBD2. In germline, CDR1 is GTSNPN, CDR2 SVGIG (reference sequence). CDR3 length: 17 residues. V lost 1 base, J lost 1 base, and 9 bases stayed unmatched. The CDR3 nucleotides read TGTGCCTGGAGTGCCGCTCGGACTAGCAGGTCCTACAATGAGCAGTTCTTC. This translates into CAWSAARTSRSYNEQFF.

This clone was detected a few times. DNA for the CDR3: TGCGCCAGCAGCCTAGGGGCGAATTCACCCCTCCACTTT. Translation gives CASSLGANSPLHF. This sequence joins TRBV4-1 and TRBJ1-6; TRBD1 is a possible D gene (5 bases). Looked up from germline, CDR1 is MGHRA and CDR2 is YSYEKL. This CDR3 region has 13 residues. The V gene lost 4 bases and the J gene lost 7 bases, with 8 bases spanning the gap.

CDR3 amino acids: CASNLQGSGANVLTF. CDR3 in DNA: TGTGCCAGCAATTTACAGGGTTCCGGGGCCAACGTCCTGACTTTC. V usage is TRBV2 and J usage is TRBJ2-6; possibly TRBD1 for D (6 bases). The V end lost 7 bases, the J end lost 4 bases, and 14 bases lay between the germline ends. Germline assignment: CDR1 SNHLY and CDR2 FYNNEI. The CDR3 has 15 amino acids.

The chain has TRBV9 and TRBJ2-2; D is perhaps TRBD2 (6 bases). The CDR3 runs 15 residues. Trimming took 0 bases from V and 2 from J, leaving 8 bases between them. Looked up from germline, CDR1 is SGDLS and CDR2 is YYNGEE. In nucleotides, the CDR3 is TGTGCCAGCAGCGTAGGCGGGGTAAACACCGGGGAGCTGTTTTTT. It encodes CASSVGGVNTGELFF.

CDR3 residues: CASSPGGHFLAKNIQYF. The CDR3 coding sequence is TGTGCCAGCTCACCAGGGGGCCATTTCTTAGCCAAAAACATTCAGTACTTC. V gene TRBV18 combines with J gene TRBJ2-4, with D possibly matching TRBD1 (6 bases). V shed 2 bases and J shed 0 bases, with 14 bases lying between them. Germline CDR1 is KGHSH and CDR2 is LQKENI. The CDR3 is made up of 17 amino acids.

The table lists this clone with a count of one. V gene TRBV27 combines with J gene TRBJ2-7, with D perhaps matching TRBD2 (6 bases). V lost 3 bases, J lost 5 bases, and 11 bases lay in between. CDR3 length: 13 amino acids. Germline V gene sequence: CDR1 MNHEY, CDR2 SMNVEV (reference sequence). The CDR3 is CASSLGLRNEQYF. The CDR3 bases are TGTGCCAGCAGTTTGGGACTTCGGAACGAGCAGTACTTC.

The chain carries TRBV5-4 and TRBJ2-5; the match to TRBD2 covers 14 bases. CDR3 length: 17 amino acids. The J segment lost 4 bases and the V segment lost 7 bases, leaving 12 bases of the junction unmatched. CDR1 is SGHNT and CDR2 is YYREEE in the germline V gene (reference sequence). The CDR3, as DNA: TGTGCCAGCCAAAAGAAAGGGACTAGCGGGGGCGGAGAGACCCAGTACTTC. Amino acids: CASQKKGTSGGGETQYF.

This chain links TRBV4-3 with TRBJ1-2, with a possible D match to TRBD1 (6 bases). CDR1 is LGHNA and CDR2 is YSLEER in the germline V gene. The V and J ends lost 3 bases and 8 bases respectively, with 13 bases between them. The CDR3 has 13 residues. CDR3 sequence (DNA): TGCGCCAGCAGCCACGTAGGACAGTCCGGCTACACCTTC. Encoded protein: CASSHVGQSGYTF.

The V and J genes are TRBV29-1 and TRBJ1-2; a possible D gene is TRBD1 (6 bases). Germline-derived CDR1 and CDR2 are SQVTM and ANQGSEA. This CDR3 spans 14 amino acids. V gave up 7 bases and J gave up 0 bases, with 15 bases separating them. The CDR3 here is CSADETGANYGYTF. The CDR3 DNA reads TGCAGCGCGGATGAGACAGGAGCTAACTATGGCTACACCTTC.